The sample holds one count of the clone carrying this TCR beta chain. This sample stems from a study of shared clonotypes between healthy human individuals. This CDR3 has 14 amino acids. V was trimmed by 7 bases and J by 4 bases, leaving 14 bases between them. The V gene's germline CDR1 is MDHEN and CDR2 SYDVKM. Several immunoSEQ plates held equal portions of the genomic DNA taken from each subset. In the original workflow: Junction-only sequences without quality scores came from ImmunoSEQ, so filtering differed. Method: immunoSEQ multiplex PCR; TCRdb's copy keeps in-frame clones and lacks some. V and J calls and clone size come straight from that table; D and trimming were deduced from the DNA. The table lists 450,000 to 500,000 clones, over 75% of them singletons.

The chain links TRBV28 to TRBJ1-5, with D tentatively TRBD1 (6 bases). Material for sequencing was PBMCs. This clonotype was obtained from a woman in her 40s in good health. Some clones in this sample may be carry-over from other donors' samples. CDR3 nucleotides: TGTGCCAGCAACCCCCAGGGGCTTAATCAGCCCCAGCATTTT. Translating it yields CASNPQGLNQPQHF.